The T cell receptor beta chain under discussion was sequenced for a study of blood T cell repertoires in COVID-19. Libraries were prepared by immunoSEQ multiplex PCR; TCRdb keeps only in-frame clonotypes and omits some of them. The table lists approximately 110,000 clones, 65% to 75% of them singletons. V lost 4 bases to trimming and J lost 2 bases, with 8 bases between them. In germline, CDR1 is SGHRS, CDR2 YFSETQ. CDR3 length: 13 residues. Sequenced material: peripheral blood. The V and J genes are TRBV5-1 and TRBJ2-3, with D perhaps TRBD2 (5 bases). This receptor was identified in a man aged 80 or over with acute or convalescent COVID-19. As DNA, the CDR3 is TGCGCCAGCAGCGAGGACTTCACAGATACGCAGTATTTT. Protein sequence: CASSEDFTDTQYF.